The 16 T cell receptor beta chains below all came from one sample that was sequenced in a study of blood T cell repertoires in COVID-19. Sequenced by immunoSEQ multiplex PCR; TCRdb stores in-frame clones only, minus some. This sample has over 90,000 clones, with roughly nine tenths found just once. The sequencing input was peripheral blood. The receptors derive from a middle-aged man with active COVID-19.

V and J are TRBV6-1 and TRBJ2-5, with a tentative D call TRBD1 (5 bases). Germline V gives CDR1 MNHNS, CDR2 SASEGT. V dropped 3 bases and J dropped 4 bases, with 9 bases sitting between them. There are 13 residues in the CDR3. The CDR3 spells CASSDRQTETQYF. Written as DNA, the CDR3 is TGTGCCAGCAGTGATAGACAGACAGAGACCCAGTACTTC.

The chain has TRBV19 and TRBJ1-6; 8 nucleotides match TRBD1. CDR3 length: 12 amino acids. Losses at the gene ends were 6 bases for V and 9 bases for J; bases not matched to a gene: 1. CDR1 and CDR2 (germline): LNHDA, SQIVND (reference sequence). The CDR3 region has the DNA TGTGCCAGTAGCGACAGGGGTTCACCCCTCCACTTT. This gives the protein CASSDRGSPLHF. The entire variable domain, with the rest obtained from reference TRBV19 and TRBJ1-6, is as follows: DGGITQSPKYLFRKEGQNVTLSCEQNLNHDAMYWYRQDPGQGLRLIYYSQIVNDFQKGDIAEGYSVSREKKESFPLTVTSAQKNPTAFYLCASSDRGSPLHFGNGTRLTVT.

The chain has TRBV2 and TRBJ2-3, with no clear D. V dropped 6 bases and J dropped 2 bases, with 3 bases sitting between them. CDR3 length: 11 amino acids. Germline assignment: CDR1 SNHLY and CDR2 FYNNEI. Here the CDR3 DNA reads TGTGCCAGCAGAGCCACAGATACGCAGTATTTT. It encodes CASRATDTQYF.

V is TRBV19 and J is TRBJ1-1; TRBD1 aligns across 8 bases. Germline CDR1 is LNHDA and CDR2 is SQIVND (reference sequence). Trimming took 2 bases from V and 10 from J; bases not matched to a gene: 9. The CDR3 is made up of 14 amino acids. This chain's CDR3 is CASSISAGGGGAFF. CDR3 in DNA: TGTGCCAGTAGTATATCTGCAGGGGGCGGGGGAGCTTTCTTT.

V usage is TRBV30 and J usage is TRBJ2-7; TRBD1 matches 8 bases. J was trimmed by 10 bases and V by 3 bases; bases with no gene match: 5. Germline V gives CDR1 GTSNPN, CDR2 SVGIG (reference sequence). The CDR3 contains 11 residues. The CDR3 coding sequence is TGTGCCTGGAGCCCCCAGGGGGCCCAGTACTTC. Its translation: CAWSPQGAQYF.

This chain connects TRBV7-8 to TRBJ2-1, with D possibly matching TRBD2 (7 bases). The CDR3 consists of 15 residues. V was pared by 4 bases and J by 9 bases, with 19 bases between. Germline values: CDR1 SGHVS, CDR2 FQNEAQ. CDR3 nucleotide sequence: TGTGCCAGCAGCTCCCTGGGGGGGGGCATGAGTGAGCAGTTCTTC. Residues: CASSSLGGGMSEQFF.

The chain links TRBV6-6 to TRBJ2-3; 14 nucleotides line up with TRBD2. The CDR3 is made up of 15 amino acids. Germline V CDR1 and CDR2: MNHNY, SVGAGI (reference sequence). Trimming at V came to 4 bases and at J to 7 bases, leaving 4 bases not matched to a gene. The CDR3 coding sequence is TGTGCCAGCAGTTGGACTAGCGGGGGGAGTAATACGCAGTATTTT. Translated: CASSWTSGGSNTQYF.

This chain joins TRBV6-8 and TRBJ2-5; no clear D. The germline V and J ends were trimmed by 2 bases and 3 bases, with 7 bases remaining between them. Germline V lookup: CDR1 MNHGY, CDR2 SAAAGT. CDR3 length: 13 residues. The CDR3 loop reads CASSYRQEETQYF. The CDR3 DNA reads TGTGCCAGCAGTTACCGGCAGGAAGAGACCCAGTACTTC.

In nucleotides, the CDR3 is TGTGCCAGCAGCCAATCGGGGTCCTCGGCTGGCTACACCTTC. The encoded protein is CASSQSGSSAGYTF. The chain employs TRBV3-1 (or the pseudogene TRBV3-2) and TRBJ1-2; the D is unclear. Germline V gene sequence: CDR1 LGHDT, CDR2 YNNKEL (reference sequence). Trimming pared 2 bases from V and 7 bases from J, leaving 14 bases between. The CDR3 is 14 amino acids.

The chain carries TRBV12-3 or TRBV12-4 and TRBJ1-2; possibly TRBD1 for D (5 bases). This CDR3 contains 13 residues. The V gene lost 6 bases and the J gene lost 6 bases, with 14 bases spanning the gap. CDR3 protein: CASRRTGGNGYTF. CDR3 sequence (DNA): TGTGCCAGCAGACGGACGGGGGGGAATGGCTACACCTTC.

The chain combines TRBV3-1 (or the pseudogene TRBV3-2) with TRBJ1-2; D perhaps matches TRBD1 (5 bases). Trimming removed 0 bases at V and 4 bases at J, with 15 bases between. This CDR3 comprises 16 residues. The V gene's germline CDR1 is LGHDT and CDR2 YNNKEL (reference sequence). The CDR3 bases are TGTGCCAGCAGCCAAGATCTTCCCGGGGGGAGCTATGGCTACACCTTC. This gives the protein CASSQDLPGGSYGYTF.

The V gene is TRBV6-4, the J gene TRBJ2-3; D is possibly TRBD1 (6 bases). Germline V gene data show CDR1 as MRHNA and CDR2 as SNTAGT. V was cut by 4 bases and J by 4 bases, with 15 bases left in between. The CDR3 contains 15 residues. The CDR3 sequence: CASSATRGRPDTQYF. Here the CDR3 DNA reads TGTGCCAGCAGTGCCACCAGGGGTAGGCCAGATACGCAGTATTTT.

The J gene is TRBJ1-4, the V gene TRBV5-1; tentative D call: TRBD1 (5 bases). There are 16 residues in the CDR3. In germline, CDR1 is SGHRS, CDR2 YFSETQ. V was trimmed by 2 bases and J by 4 bases, leaving 15 bases between them. The DNA for the CDR3 is TGCGCCAGCAGCTTAGGGTCCGGGGGAGTTAATGAAAAACTGTTTTTT. Encoded protein: CASSLGSGGVNEKLFF.

V usage is TRBV9 and J usage is TRBJ1-3, with D possibly TRBD1 on 6 matching bases. Germline CDR1 reads SGDLS; CDR2 reads YYNGEE. The V end lost 0 bases, the J end lost 3 bases, and 13 bases lay between the germline ends. CDR3 length equals 16 residues. The CDR3: CASSVAGGALGNTIYF. Written as DNA, the CDR3 is TGTGCCAGCAGCGTAGCTGGGGGGGCGCTTGGAAACACCATATATTTT.

The chain is built from TRBV4-1 and TRBJ2-2, with 8 nucleotides matching TRBD1. Unmatched junction bases numbered 8, after V lost 1 base and J lost 7 bases. There are 16 residues in the CDR3. In germline, CDR1 is MGHRA, CDR2 YSYEKL. The CDR3 is CASSQGQGTWGGELFF. CDR3 nucleotide sequence: TGCGCCAGCAGCCAAGGACAGGGGACCTGGGGCGGGGAGCTGTTTTTT.

V gene TRBV27 combines with J gene TRBJ1-5, with D tentatively TRBD1 (6 bases). Deletions cut 4 bases from V and 5 bases from J, with 15 bases between. This CDR3 region has 15 residues. The germline gives CDR1 MNHEY, CDR2 SMNVEV (reference sequence). CDR3 sequence: CASSSRTGYDQPQHF. The CDR3 nucleotides are TGTGCCAGCAGTTCCCGTACAGGGTATGATCAGCCCCAGCATTTT.